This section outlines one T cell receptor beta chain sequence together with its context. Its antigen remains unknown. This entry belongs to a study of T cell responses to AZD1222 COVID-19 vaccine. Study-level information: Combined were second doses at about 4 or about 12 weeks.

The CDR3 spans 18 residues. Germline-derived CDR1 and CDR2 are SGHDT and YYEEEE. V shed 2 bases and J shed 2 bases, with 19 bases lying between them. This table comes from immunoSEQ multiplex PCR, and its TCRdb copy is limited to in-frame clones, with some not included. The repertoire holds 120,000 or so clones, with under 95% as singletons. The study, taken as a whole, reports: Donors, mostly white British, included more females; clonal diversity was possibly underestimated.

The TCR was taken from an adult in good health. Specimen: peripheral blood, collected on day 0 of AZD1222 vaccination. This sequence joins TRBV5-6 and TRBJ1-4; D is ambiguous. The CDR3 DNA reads TGTGCCAGCAGCTTTACCCTTATGAGAGAGAGGACTAATGAAAAACTGTTTTTT. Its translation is CASSFTLMRERTNEKLFF.